This TCR beta chain was captured in a study of cytomegalovirus exposure and HLA in healthy donors. Regarding the study as a whole: The majority of CMV-associated TCR beta chains were reported as apparently HLA-restricted in a later analysis.

On this clone itself: Its antigen is currently unknown.

Everyone who donated was a healthy bone marrow donor. From germline, CDR1 is SGDLS and CDR2 YYNGEE. There are 16 residues in the CDR3. Trimming removed 3 bases from V and 4 bases from J, with 19 bases in between. PCR involved 60 Vbeta and 13 Jbeta primers. Sequencing used immunoSEQ multiplex PCR; TCRdb keeps in-frame clones, though not all of them. The repertoire holds tens of thousands of clones, with 65% to 80% as singletons. The sequence was obtained from a man aged 30 to 45 in good health and CMV-seropositive. The sample comprised PBMCs. The V and J genes are TRBV9 and TRBJ1-1; D may be TRBD1 (6 bases). CDR3 amino acids: CASSADRPDGVTEAFF. As DNA, the CDR3 is TGTGCCAGCAGCGCGGACAGACCTGACGGGGTCACTGAAGCTTTCTTT.